The present entry profiles one TCR beta chain with its context. Its antigen is undetermined. These data are taken from a study of T cells in Graves' hyperthyroidism and ophthalmopathy. The study's findings and limits: The blood repertoire included most of the expanded thyroid clonotypes above 0.001.

CDR1 is SGHNT, CDR2 YENEEA, per germline. V gave up 2 bases and J gave up 7 bases, with 14 bases separating them. The CDR3 covers 15 residues. Amplification of TCR beta CDR3 regions was performed using RNA transcripts as template. HTBI primers were the set used in a first-round RT-PCR of the TCR CDR3. One entry per CDR3 protein, called by TCRdb with MiXCR from the multiplex PCR reads. Of a few hundred thousand distinct CDR3 sequences detected, 46% appear once; the ten largest clones hold around 47%. Patients showing uncontrolled infection, other autoimmune disease, pregnancy or lactation were ineligible. On the basis of clinical symptoms, serum thyroxine and TRAb, thyroid ultrasound and orbital computed tomography, diagnoses were made.

The clonotype originates from an adult woman with Graves' disease, either hyperthyroidism or ophthalmopathy (not recorded which). Sequencing used peripheral blood or thyroid tissue (not recorded which). The chain couples TRBV11-3 to TRBJ2-2; D not resolved. The CDR3: CASSLNSGVNGELFF. In DNA form, the CDR3 reads TGTGCCAGCAGCTTAAATAGTGGGGTAAACGGGGAGCTGTTTTTT.